The T cell receptor beta chain under discussion was sequenced for a study of blood T cell repertoires in COVID-19. Study as a whole: The United States, Italy and Spain supplied acute and convalescent COVID-19 samples. PBMCs, B-cell-depleted T cells, or T cells provided the cDNA or gDNA that made up the material.

It was during active infection that Seattle patients were enrolled and then longitudinally followed. The length of the CDR3 is 15 residues. V lost 5 bases, J lost 1 base, and 4 bases stayed unmatched. Germline V gene sequence: CDR1 ENHRY, CDR2 SYGVKD. In the original workflow: Using reference gene primer amplification, nucleated cell counts were estimated. Here immunoSEQ multiplex PCR was the method, and the copy in TCRdb shows in-frame clones only, minus some. The DNA gave D and trimming, while V, J and clone size come from that table. This sample carries more than 150,000 clones, around 81% of them seen once, and the ten largest clones take approximately 12%.

Sequencing used peripheral blood. The genes are TRBV10-3 and TRBJ2-2; 7 bases are a match to TRBD2. The TCR comes from a woman of 80 years or more with COVID-19, enrolled during active disease. CDR3 protein: CAISRLAENTGELFF. CDR3 nucleotides: TGTGCCATCAGTAGACTAGCAGAGAACACCGGGGAGCTGTTTTTT.